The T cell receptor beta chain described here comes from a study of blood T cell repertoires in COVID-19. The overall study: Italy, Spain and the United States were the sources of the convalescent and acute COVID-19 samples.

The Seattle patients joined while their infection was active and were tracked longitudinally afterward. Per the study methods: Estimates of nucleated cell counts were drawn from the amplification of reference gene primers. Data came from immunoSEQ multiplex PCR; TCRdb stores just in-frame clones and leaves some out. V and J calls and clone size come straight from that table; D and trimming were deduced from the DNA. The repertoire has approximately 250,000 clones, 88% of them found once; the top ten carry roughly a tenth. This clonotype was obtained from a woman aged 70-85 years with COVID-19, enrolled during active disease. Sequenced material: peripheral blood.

This CDR3 is CASRTQGLDTEAFF. The CDR3 nucleotides read TGTGCCAGCAGGACACAGGGGTTGGACACTGAAGCTTTCTTT. J is TRBJ1-1 and V is TRBV2; 7 bases are a match to TRBD1. The CDR3 extends over 14 amino acids. In germline, CDR1 is SNHLY, CDR2 FYNNEI. Losses at the gene ends were 6 bases for V and 3 bases for J; bases not matched to a gene: 7. Filled out from reference TRBV2 and TRBJ1-1, the complete variable domain reads EPEVTQTPSHQVTQMGQEVILRCVPISNHLYFYWYRQILGQKVEFLVSFYNNEISEKSEIFDDQFSVERPDGSNFTLKIRSTKLEDSAMYFCASRTQGLDTEAFFGQGTRLTVV.